The present T cell receptor beta chain was sequenced within a study of beta chain features in type 1 diabetes. Study-wide findings and caveats: Shorter TCRB CDR3s, moderately but significantly so, marked every one of the four CD4+ subsets in Type 1 diabetes patients.

Of the isolated RNA, all was reverse transcribed, and so the sequenced material was expressed TCRB transcripts. Sequencing was performed with immunoSEQ multiplex PCR; in TCRdb, only in-frame clones are kept and a portion is missing. The table has around 140,000 clones, about 13% seen once; the top ten hold about 1.3%. V dropped 3 bases and J dropped 4; count of bases not matched to a gene: 2. The length of the CDR3 is 12 residues. Germline lookup yields CDR1 GTSNPN and CDR2 SVGIG (reference sequence). Notes on this clone: Antigen specificity is unknown.

Central memory, naive, regulatory and stem cell-like memory CD4+ cells were sorted by CD45RO/CCR7/CD25/CD127/CD95/CD27. Specimen: central memory CD4+ T cells from blood. This receptor was identified in a young man with type 1 diabetes. The genes are TRBV30 and TRBJ1-2, with TRBD1 matching 7 bases. CDR3: CAWRRDSYGYTF. The CDR3 bases are TGTGCCTGGAGACGGGACAGCTATGGCTACACCTTC. Complete variable domain (other parts from reference TRBV30 and TRBJ1-2): SQTIHQWPATLVQPVGSPLSLECTVEGTSNPNLYWYRQAAGRGLQLLFYSVGIGQISSEVPQNLSASRPQDRQFILSSKKLLLSDSGFYLCAWRRDSYGYTFGSGTRLTVV.